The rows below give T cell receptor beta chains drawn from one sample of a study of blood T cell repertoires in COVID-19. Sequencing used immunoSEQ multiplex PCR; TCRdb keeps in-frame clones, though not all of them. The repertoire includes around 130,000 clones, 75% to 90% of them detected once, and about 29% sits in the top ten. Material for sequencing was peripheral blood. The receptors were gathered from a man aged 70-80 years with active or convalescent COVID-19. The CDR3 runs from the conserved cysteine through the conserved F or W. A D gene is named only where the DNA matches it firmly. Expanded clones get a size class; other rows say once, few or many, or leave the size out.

CASSPSTSGSTDTQYF	TGCGCCAGCAGCCCGTCGACTAGCGGTAGCACAGATACGCAGTATTTT	TRBV5-1	TRBJ2-3	-	TRBD2
CASSSAGQDYGYTF	TGTGCCAGCAGTTCCGCAGGGCAGGACTATGGCTACACCTTC	TRBV28	TRBJ1-2	-	-
CASSGDSNTGELFF	TGTGCCAGCAGTGGAGACTCCAACACCGGGGAGCTGTTTTTT	TRBV6-4	TRBJ2-2	-	-
CASSTAKTAGPYSGANVLTF	TGTGCCAGCAGCACGGCAAAGACGGCAGGGCCCTACTCTGGGGCCAACGTCCTGACTTTC	TRBV21-1	TRBJ2-6	-	-
CASRRPTGGGYNEQFF	TGTGCCAGTAGACGCCCGACAGGGGGCGGCTACAATGAGCAGTTCTTC	TRBV27	TRBJ2-1	-	TRBD1
CASSEKPRQGAPGNTIYF	TGTGCCAGCAGTGAAAAACCAAGACAGGGGGCTCCTGGAAACACCATATATTTT	TRBV6-1	TRBJ1-3	once	TRBD1
CASSVDVGGSEQYF	TGTGCCAGCAGCGTAGATGTAGGGGGAAGCGAGCAGTACTTC	TRBV9	TRBJ2-7	once	-
CASSLTGSTDTQYF	TGTGCTAGCAGCTTAACAGGCAGCACAGATACGCAGTATTTT	TRBV7-7	TRBJ2-3	-	-
CASSQWAGAHTEAFF	TGTGCCAGCAGCCAATGGGCGGGGGCCCACACTGAAGCTTTCTTT	TRBV7-9	TRBJ1-1	-	-
CASSQVSGDEQYF	TGTGCCAGCAGCCAAGTGTCGGGGGACGAGCAGTACTTC	TRBV3-1/TRBV3-2	TRBJ2-7	-	-
CATSDPSGSDEQFF	TGTGCCACCAGTGATCCTAGCGGGAGCGATGAGCAGTTCTTC	TRBV24-1	TRBJ2-1	-	TRBD2
CASTIGQTRDTVYGYTF	TGTGCCAGCACCATAGGGCAGACACGGGATACTGTTTATGGCTACACCTTC	TRBV5-5	TRBJ1-2	-	-
CASRASGANVLTF	TGTGCCAGCAGGGCATCTGGGGCCAACGTCCTGACTTTC	TRBV3-1/TRBV3-2	TRBJ2-6	-	-
CASSLDRGATEAFF	TGTGCCAGCAGCTTAGACCGTGGGGCCACTGAAGCTTTCTTT	TRBV7-2	TRBJ1-1	-	-
CSVHTGGETEAFF	TGCAGCGTTCATACAGGGGGTGAGACTGAAGCTTTCTTT	TRBV29-1	TRBJ1-1	-	TRBD1
CASSFPGTSAYNEQFF	TGTGCCAGCAGTTTCCCCGGGACTAGCGCCTACAATGAGCAGTTCTTC	TRBV27	TRBJ2-1	-	TRBD2
CAWSVLSHEQFF	TGTGCCTGGAGTGTACTGAGTCATGAGCAGTTCTTC	TRBV30	TRBJ2-1	-	-
CASSRPDRRSYEQYF	TGTGCCAGCAGCCGACCGGACAGGCGCTCCTACGAGCAGTACTTC	TRBV7-9	TRBJ2-7	-	TRBD1
CASSPNFSGVQYF	TGCGCCAGCAGCCCAAACTTCTCGGGGGTGCAGTACTTC	TRBV4-1	TRBJ2-7	-	-
CASSNNPPGTRNTEAFF	TGTGCCAGTAGTAATAATCCACCCGGGACACGGAACACTGAAGCTTTCTTT	TRBV19	TRBJ1-1	-	-
CASSTRTGVKQYF	TGTGCCAGCAGCACAAGGACGGGGGTGAAGCAGTACTTC	TRBV5-6	TRBJ2-7	-	-
CSATGQEKLFF	TGCAGTGCTACGGGACAGGAAAAACTGTTTTTT	TRBV20-1	TRBJ1-4	-	TRBD1
CASSLGERTDTQYF	TGCGCCAGCAGCCTGGGAGAGCGCACAGATACGCAGTATTTT	TRBV4-1	TRBJ2-3	-	-